The 3 T cell receptor beta chains below come from one sample, sequenced in a study of memory CD4+ T cells and cytomegalovirus serostatus. The repertoire was sequenced with immunoSEQ multiplex PCR; TCRdb's copy has only in-frame clones and lacks some. The sample includes 45,000 to 60,000 clones, roughly 74% of them seen just once. Single viable CD3+CD4+CD8-CD45RO+ cells were sorted as the memory CD4+ T cells. Sequenced: memory CD4+ T cells from blood. The receptors stem from an adult in good health and CMV-seropositive.

The chain is built from TRBV19 and TRBJ1-6, with a weak D call TRBD1 (5 bases). In germline, CDR1 is LNHDA, CDR2 SQIVND (reference sequence). The V gene lost 5 bases and the J gene lost 9 bases, with 14 bases spanning the gap. This CDR3 contains 14 residues. The CDR3 coding sequence is TGTGCCAGTAGTGCACGGACATTAAGTTCACCCCTCCACTTT. It codes for CASSARTLSSPLHF.

This chain uses TRBV5-5 with TRBJ2-5; TRBD1 matches at 11 bases. The germline V gene has CDR1 SGHKS and CDR2 YYEKEE (reference sequence). CDR3 length: 16 residues. With V trimmed by 4 bases and J by 2 bases, 7 bases remained unmatched. The CDR3 coding sequence is TGTGCCAGCAGCCTAGGGGACAGGGGGGAACAAGAGACCCAGTACTTC. It encodes CASSLGDRGEQETQYF. Based on the CDR3 plus reference TRBV5-5 and TRBJ2-5, the full variable domain is DAGVTQSPTHLIKTRGQQVTLRCSPISGHKSVSWYQQVLGQGPQFIFQYYEKEERGRGNFPDRFSARQFPNYSSELNVNALLLGDSALYLCASSLGDRGEQETQYFGPGTRLLVL.

The table lists this clone with a few counts. The rearrangement uses TRBV4-3 and TRBJ2-3, with TRBD2 matching over 15 bases. The CDR3 loop spans 16 amino acids. Germline V lookup: CDR1 LGHNA, CDR2 YSLEER. The junction had 7 bases not matched to a gene; V was cut back by 4 bases and J by 8 bases. The CDR3 spells CASSLRTSGGAGTQYF. CDR3 in DNA: TGCGCCAGCAGCCTCCGGACTAGCGGGGGGGCCGGTACGCAGTATTTT.